This T cell receptor beta chain is from a study of shared clonotypes between healthy human individuals. Study observations and caveats: Naive subsets typically showed greater estimated richness than memory subsets.

This clone appeared many times. The target antigen is unknown. Sequenced by immunoSEQ multiplex PCR; TCRdb stores in-frame clones only, minus some. The sample shows under 350,000 clones, around nine tenths of them seen only once. V lost 6 bases, J lost 3 bases, and 20 bases lay in between. CDR3 length equals 16 residues. CDR1 is SEHNR and CDR2 is FQNEAQ in the germline V gene (reference sequence). This chain links TRBV7-9 with TRBJ2-5; the D call may be TRBD1 or TRBD2 (5 bases each). The sequenced material came from memory CD8+ T cells sorted from blood. Subset described: CD45RO+ cells pooled with CCR7-negative TemRA cells. The clonotype was recovered from a man younger than 35 in good health. CDR3 loop: CASSSNTGQGEETQYF. DNA of the CDR3: TGTGCCAGCAGTTCTAACACGGGGCAGGGTGAAGAGACCCAGTACTTC. The full variable domain, its missing parts supplied by reference TRBV7-9 and TRBJ2-5, is DTGVSQNPRHKITKRGQNVTFRCDPISEHNRLYWYRQTLGQGPEFLTYFQNEAQLEKSRLLSDRFSAERPKGSFSTLEIQRTEQGDSAMYLCASSSNTGQGEETQYFGPGTRLLVL.